The sequence of this TCR beta chain was determined in a study of T cells in Graves' hyperthyroidism and ophthalmopathy. Whole-study findings and limits: The majority of expanded thyroid clonotypes above 0.001 also appeared in blood. Model-based prediction identified ophthalmopathy a median roughly 6.1 months prior to its onset.

Hyperthyroidism had been newly diagnosed in patients aged 18 to 65, and its duration was under 2 months. Amplified regions were TCR beta CDR3 sequences from RNA transcripts. First-round RT-PCR targeting the TCR CDR3 was performed with the HTBI primer set. MiXCR, run by TCRdb on the multiplex PCR reads, gives a single entry per CDR3 protein. The table lists around 480,000 distinct CDR3 sequences, 14% of them singletons. Between the trimmed V and J ends, which lost 6 bases and 5 bases, there was a span of 23 bases. This CDR3 contains 17 residues. Germline loops: CDR1 MNHNS, CDR2 SASEGT. As regards this clonotype: Its antigen is unknown.

The sample comprised blood. The receptor was isolated from a woman between 18 and 29 years old with Graves' hyperthyroidism. The chain combines TRBV6-1 with TRBJ2-1; either TRBD1 or TRBD2 may supply D (5 bases each). CDR3 region: CASSHEVGAGAHNEQFF. CDR3 nucleotide sequence: TGTGCCAGCAGCCACGAGGTAGGGGCGGGCGCACACAATGAGCAGTTCTTC.